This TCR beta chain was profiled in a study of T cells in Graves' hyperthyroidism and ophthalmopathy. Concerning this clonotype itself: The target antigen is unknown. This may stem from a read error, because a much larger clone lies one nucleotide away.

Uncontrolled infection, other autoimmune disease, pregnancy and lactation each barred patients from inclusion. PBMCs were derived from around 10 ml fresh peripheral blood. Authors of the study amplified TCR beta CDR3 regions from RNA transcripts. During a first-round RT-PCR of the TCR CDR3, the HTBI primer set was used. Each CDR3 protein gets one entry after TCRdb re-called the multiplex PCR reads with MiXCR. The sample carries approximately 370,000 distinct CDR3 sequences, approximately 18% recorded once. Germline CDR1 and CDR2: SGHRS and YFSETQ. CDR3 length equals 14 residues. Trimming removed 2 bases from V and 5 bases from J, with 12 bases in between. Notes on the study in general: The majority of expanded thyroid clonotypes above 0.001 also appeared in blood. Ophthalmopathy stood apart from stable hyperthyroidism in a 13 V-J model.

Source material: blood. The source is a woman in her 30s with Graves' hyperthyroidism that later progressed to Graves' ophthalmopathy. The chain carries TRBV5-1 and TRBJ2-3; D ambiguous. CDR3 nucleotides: TGCGCCAGCAGCTTTGGGCAGCGCATAGATACGCAGTATTTT. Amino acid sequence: CASSFGQRIDTQYF.